This entry lists 13 T cell receptor beta chains sequenced from one sample in a study of shared clonotypes between healthy human individuals (dated by TCRdb to between 2020 and 2021). Library prep was done by the immunoSEQ multiplex PCR assay. TCRdb holds this immuneACCESS table with in-frame rearrangements only. Some clones are missing; in checked studies, unresolved V genes explain under half, and the rest has no known cause. The sample table lists approximately 2.3 million clones, 93% of them with a count of one. Around 0.4% of the sample is in the top ten clones. Sequencing was carried out using naive CD4+ T cells from PBMCs. The cell subset or site label, as the study defines it: CD45RA+ positively selected. The source of these receptors is a man aged 18 to 30 in good health. Some clones in this sample may be carry-over from other donors' samples.

This clone was counted only a few times. This sequence joins TRBV7-9 and TRBJ1-1; the D is unclear. Germline assignment: CDR1 SEHNR and CDR2 FQNEAQ (reference sequence). The CDR3 runs to 14 residues. V dropped 3 bases and J dropped 4 bases, with 12 bases sitting between them. CDR3 protein: CASSLSQDFTEAFF. For the CDR3, the DNA is TGTGCCAGCAGCTTGAGTCAGGATTTCACTGAAGCTTTCTTT.

This chain links TRBV6-1 with TRBJ2-1; 7 bases match TRBD1. The V gene end was trimmed by 6 bases and the J gene end by 4 bases; junction bases not matched to a gene: 9. The CDR3 is 15 amino acids. Germline loops: CDR1 MNHNS, CDR2 SASEGT. The CDR3 loop is CASRPQGRLYNEQFF. The CDR3 DNA sequence: TGTGCCAGCAGGCCACAGGGGCGGTTATACAATGAGCAGTTCTTC.

This rearrangement joins TRBV18 to TRBJ1-3, with D uncertain. With 1 base removed from V and 2 bases from J, the gap between germline ends came to 18 bases. The CDR3 is made up of 18 amino acids. Germline lookup yields CDR1 KGHSH and CDR2 LQKENI. The CDR3 protein is CASSPQGFVYSAGNTIYF. DNA for the CDR3: TGTGCCAGCTCACCACAAGGTTTCGTTTATAGCGCTGGAAACACCATATATTTT.

V is TRBV19 and J is TRBJ2-5, with TRBD2 matching 7 bases. The germline V gene has CDR1 LNHDA and CDR2 SQIVND (reference sequence). The CDR3 sequence is 14 residues long. Germline trimming cut 6 bases from V and 5 bases from J; bases unmatched to any gene: 9. CDR3 nucleotide sequence: TGTGCCAGTAGCAACCTAGCGGTTCGGGAGACCCAGTACTTC. This sequence encodes CASSNLAVRETQYF.

The CDR3, as DNA: TGTGCCAGCAGTACCCTTCGCCCTATCCGCCGGGACAGGGAGTCCGGGGAGCTGTTTTTT. This sequence encodes CASSTLRPIRRDRESGELFF. This sequence joins TRBV27 and TRBJ2-2, with TRBD1 identical over 9 bases. The V gene's germline CDR1 is MNHEY and CDR2 SMNVEV (reference sequence). V trimming: 5 bases; J trimming: 6 bases; junction bases outside the gene matches: 22. The length of the CDR3 is 20 residues.

Written as DNA, the CDR3 is TGTGCCAGCGCATCGGCGCGGACCGAGCTCGGCGGGGAGCTGTTTTTT. It translates to CASASARTELGGELFF. The V call is TRBV7-9, the J call TRBJ2-2, with unresolved D. Trimming cost V 8 bases and J 7 bases, with 23 bases left between them. The germline V gene has CDR1 SEHNR and CDR2 FQNEAQ (reference sequence). The CDR3 runs to 16 residues. Full variable domain (rest looked up from reference TRBV7-9 and TRBJ2-2): DTGVSQNPRHKITKRGQNVTFRCDPISEHNRLYWYRQTLGQGPEFLTYFQNEAQLEKSRLLSDRFSAERPKGSFSTLEIQRTEQGDSAMYLCASASARTELGGELFFGEGSRLTVL.

V gene TRBV11-2 combines with J gene TRBJ1-3, with unresolved D. CDR1 and CDR2 from the germline V gene are SGHAT and FQNNGV. This CDR3 is 14 amino acids long. V lost 5 bases, J lost 0 bases, and 8 bases lay in between. CDR3 sequence reads: CASSHSDSGNTIYF. In DNA form, the CDR3 reads TGTGCCAGCAGCCACAGCGACTCTGGAAACACCATATATTTT.

The chain links TRBV2 to TRBJ2-1, with D uncertain. The germline V gene encodes CDR1 SNHLY and CDR2 FYNNEI. V lost 6 bases, J lost 1 base, and 10 bases lay in between. The CDR3 is 14 residues long. CDR3 sequence: CASRPLGSYNEQFF. CDR3 nucleotide sequence: TGTGCCAGCAGGCCTCTGGGGTCCTACAATGAGCAGTTCTTC.

The chain has TRBV7-9 and TRBJ1-1; no clear D gene. Germline values: CDR1 SEHNR, CDR2 FQNEAQ (reference sequence). The V gene lost 3 bases and the J gene lost 0 bases, with 8 bases spanning the gap. This CDR3 has 14 residues. As DNA, the CDR3 is TGTGCCAGCAGCTTTGGCGGGTTGAACACTGAAGCTTTCTTT. Amino acids: CASSFGGLNTEAFF. Supplemented by reference TRBV7-9 and TRBJ1-1, the full variable domain reads DTGVSQNPRHKITKRGQNVTFRCDPISEHNRLYWYRQTLGQGPEFLTYFQNEAQLEKSRLLSDRFSAERPKGSFSTLEIQRTEQGDSAMYLCASSFGGLNTEAFFGQGTRLTVV.

On this clone itself: Other DNA sequences of this sample code for an identical CDR3. CDR3 loop: CASSLGGQGGYGYTF. The CDR3 region has the DNA TGCGCCAGCAGCTTGGGTGGCCAAGGGGGCTATGGCTACACCTTC. The chain couples TRBV5-1 to TRBJ1-2; possibly TRBD1 for D (6 bases). CDR1 is SGHRS and CDR2 is YFSETQ in the germline V gene. The CDR3 runs to 15 residues. The ends were cut back, 0 bases at V and 4 bases at J, with 13 bases in the middle. The whole variable domain, filled in from reference TRBV5-1 and TRBJ1-2, reads KAGVTQTPRYLIKTRGQQVTLSCSPISGHRSVSWYQQTPGQGLQFLFEYFSETQRNKGNFPGRFSGRQFSNSRSEMNVSTLELGDSALYLCASSLGGQGGYGYTFGSGTRLTVV.

The chain employs TRBV5-1 and TRBJ2-3, with 8 bases lining up with TRBD1. CDR3 length: 16 amino acids. The V gene's germline CDR1 is SGHRS and CDR2 YFSETQ. Unmatched junction bases numbered 12, after V lost 4 bases and J lost 5 bases. The CDR3 DNA reads as TGCGCCAGCAGCCATGGACAGGGAGGAGGAGTAGATACGCAGTATTTT. It encodes CASSHGQGGGVDTQYF.

J is TRBJ2-7 and V is TRBV5-5; possibly TRBD1 or TRBD2 for D (5 bases each). Germline-derived CDR1 and CDR2 are SGHKS and YYEKEE (reference sequence). V dropped 5 bases and J dropped 0 bases, with 12 bases sitting between them. The CDR3 runs to 14 residues. CDR3: CASRLGTDSYEQYF. In DNA, the CDR3 is TGTGCCAGCAGACTCGGGACGGACTCCTACGAGCAGTACTTC.

The chain links TRBV5-1 to TRBJ2-7; 9 bases fit TRBD2. Germline V gene data show CDR1 as SGHRS and CDR2 as YFSETQ. The CDR3 runs to 14 residues. The ends lost 6 bases at V and 2 bases at J; junction bases unmatched: 6. CDR3 in DNA: TGCGCCAGCATGGTGACTAGCGGTACCTACGAGCAGTACTTC. Translated: CASMVTSGTYEQYF.